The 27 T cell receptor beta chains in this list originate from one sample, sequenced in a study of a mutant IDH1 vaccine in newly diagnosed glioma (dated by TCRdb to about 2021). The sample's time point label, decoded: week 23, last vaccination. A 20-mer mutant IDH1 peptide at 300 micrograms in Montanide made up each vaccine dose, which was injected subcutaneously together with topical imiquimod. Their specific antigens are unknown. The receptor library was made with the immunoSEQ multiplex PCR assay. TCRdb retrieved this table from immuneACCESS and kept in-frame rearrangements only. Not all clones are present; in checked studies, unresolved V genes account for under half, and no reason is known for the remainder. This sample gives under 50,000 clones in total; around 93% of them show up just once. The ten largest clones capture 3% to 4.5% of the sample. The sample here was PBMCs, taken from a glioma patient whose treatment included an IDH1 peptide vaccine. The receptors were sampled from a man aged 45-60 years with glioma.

The CDR3 bases are TGCGCCAGTAGTTCGGACCCTCCGGCTGGAAACACCATATATTTT. Translation gives CASSSDPPAGNTIYF. The chain joins TRBV5-1 to TRBJ1-3; D unclear. The CDR3 totals 15 residues. Trimming took 8 bases from V and 2 from J, leaving 17 bases between them. In germline, CDR1 is SGHRS, CDR2 YFSETQ.

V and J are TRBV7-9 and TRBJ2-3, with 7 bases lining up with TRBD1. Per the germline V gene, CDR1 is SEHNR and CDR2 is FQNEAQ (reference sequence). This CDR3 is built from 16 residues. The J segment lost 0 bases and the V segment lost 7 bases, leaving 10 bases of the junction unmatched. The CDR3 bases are TGTGCCAGCACCCTTCCCGGGACAGCTAGCACAGATACGCAGTATTTT. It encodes CASTLPGTASTDTQYF. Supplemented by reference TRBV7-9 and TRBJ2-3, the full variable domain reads DTGVSQNPRHKITKRGQNVTFRCDPISEHNRLYWYRQTLGQGPEFLTYFQNEAQLEKSRLLSDRFSAERPKGSFSTLEIQRTEQGDSAMYLCASTLPGTASTDTQYFGPGTRLTVL.

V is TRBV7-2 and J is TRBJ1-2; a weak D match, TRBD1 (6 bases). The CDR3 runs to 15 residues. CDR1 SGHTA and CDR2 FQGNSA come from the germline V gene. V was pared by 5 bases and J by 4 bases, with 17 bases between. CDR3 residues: CASSAEQGKGYGYTF. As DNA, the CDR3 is TGTGCCAGCAGCGCGGAACAGGGAAAGGGCTATGGCTACACCTTC. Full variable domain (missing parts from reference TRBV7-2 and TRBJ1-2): GAGVSQSPSNKVTEKGKDVELRCDPISGHTALYWYRQSLGQGLEFLIYFQGNSAPDKSGLPSDRFSAERTGGSVSTLTIQRTQQEDSAVYLCASSAEQGKGYGYTFGSGTRLTVV.

The CDR3 is CASSLVRVVTEAFF. The CDR3, as DNA: TGTGCCAGCAGTTTAGTCAGGGTAGTTACTGAAGCTTTCTTT. The chain couples TRBV28 to TRBJ1-1, with D perhaps matching TRBD1 (5 bases). The V gene lost 2 bases and the J gene lost 5 bases, with 12 bases spanning the gap. Germline V CDR1 and CDR2: MDHEN, SYDVKM. The CDR3 sequence is 14 residues long.

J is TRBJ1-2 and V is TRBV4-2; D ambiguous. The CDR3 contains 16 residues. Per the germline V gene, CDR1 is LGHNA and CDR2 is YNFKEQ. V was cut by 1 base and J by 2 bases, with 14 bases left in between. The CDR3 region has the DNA TGTGCCAGCAGCCAAGTCGTACCCCGGGCGAACTATGGCTACACCTTC. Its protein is CASSQVVPRANYGYTF.

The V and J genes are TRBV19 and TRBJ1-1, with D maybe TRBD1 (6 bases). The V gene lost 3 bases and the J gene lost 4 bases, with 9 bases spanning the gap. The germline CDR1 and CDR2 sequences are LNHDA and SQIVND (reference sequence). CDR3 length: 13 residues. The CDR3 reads CASSIRGATEAFF. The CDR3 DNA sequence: TGTGCCAGTAGTATTAGGGGGGCCACTGAAGCTTTCTTT.

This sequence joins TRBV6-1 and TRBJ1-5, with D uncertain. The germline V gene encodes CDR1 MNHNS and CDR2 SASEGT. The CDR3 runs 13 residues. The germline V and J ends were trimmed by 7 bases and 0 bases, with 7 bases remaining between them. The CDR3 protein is CASTTDSNQPQHF. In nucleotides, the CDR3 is TGTGCCAGCACCACGGATAGCAATCAGCCCCAGCATTTT.

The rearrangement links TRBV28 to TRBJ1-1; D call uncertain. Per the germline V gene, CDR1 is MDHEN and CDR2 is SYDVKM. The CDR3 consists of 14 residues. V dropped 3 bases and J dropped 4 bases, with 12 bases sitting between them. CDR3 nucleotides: TGTGCCAGCAGTTTTCTGGGTGGTGGCACTGAAGCTTTCTTT. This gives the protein CASSFLGGGTEAFF.

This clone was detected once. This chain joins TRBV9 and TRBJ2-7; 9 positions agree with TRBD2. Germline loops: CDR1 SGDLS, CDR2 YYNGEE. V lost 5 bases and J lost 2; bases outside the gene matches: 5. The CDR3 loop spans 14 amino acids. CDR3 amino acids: CASSQTSGTYEQYF. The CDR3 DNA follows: TGTGCCAGCAGTCAGACTAGCGGAACCTACGAGCAGTACTTC. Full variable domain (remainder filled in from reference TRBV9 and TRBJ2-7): DSGVTQTPKHLITATGQRVTLRCSPRSGDLSVYWYQQSLDQGLQFLIQYYNGEERAKGNILERFSAQQFPDLHSELNLSSLELGDSALYFCASSQTSGTYEQYFGPGTRLTVT.

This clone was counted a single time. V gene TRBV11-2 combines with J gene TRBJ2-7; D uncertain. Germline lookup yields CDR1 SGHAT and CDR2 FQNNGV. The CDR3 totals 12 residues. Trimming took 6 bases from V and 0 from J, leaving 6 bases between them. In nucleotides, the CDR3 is TGTGCCAGCAGTAGGAACTCCTACGAGCAGTACTTC. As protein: CASSRNSYEQYF.

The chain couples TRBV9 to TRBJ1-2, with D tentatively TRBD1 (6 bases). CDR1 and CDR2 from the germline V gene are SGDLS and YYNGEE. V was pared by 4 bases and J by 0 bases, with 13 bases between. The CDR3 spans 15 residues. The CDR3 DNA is TGTGCCAGCAGCCTCTCCGGACAGTCTAACTATGGCTACACCTTC. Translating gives CASSLSGQSNYGYTF.

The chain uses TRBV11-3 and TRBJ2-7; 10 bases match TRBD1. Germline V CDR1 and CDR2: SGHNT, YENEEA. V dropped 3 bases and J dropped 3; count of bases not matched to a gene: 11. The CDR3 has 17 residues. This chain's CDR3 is CASSLGGLRDRGYEQYF. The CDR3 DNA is TGTGCCAGCAGCTTGGGCGGTCTCCGGGACAGGGGCTACGAGCAGTACTTC.

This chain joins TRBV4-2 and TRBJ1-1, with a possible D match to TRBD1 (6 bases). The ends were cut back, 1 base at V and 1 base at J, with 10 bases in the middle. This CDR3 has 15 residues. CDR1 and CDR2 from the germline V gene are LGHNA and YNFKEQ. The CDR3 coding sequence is TGTGCCAGCAGCCAAGGGGGACAACCGAACACTGAAGCTTTCTTT. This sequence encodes CASSQGGQPNTEAFF.

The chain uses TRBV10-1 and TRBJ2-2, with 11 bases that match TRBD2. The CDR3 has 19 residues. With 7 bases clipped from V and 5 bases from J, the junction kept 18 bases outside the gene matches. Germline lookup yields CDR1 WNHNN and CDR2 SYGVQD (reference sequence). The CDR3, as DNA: TGCGCCAGCATGGACAGGGGAGGAACTAGCGGGAGCCATACCGGGGAGCTGTTTTTT. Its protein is CASMDRGGTSGSHTGELFF.

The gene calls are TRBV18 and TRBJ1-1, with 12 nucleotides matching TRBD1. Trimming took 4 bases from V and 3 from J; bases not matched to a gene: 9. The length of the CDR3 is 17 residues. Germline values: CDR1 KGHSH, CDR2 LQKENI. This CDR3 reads CASSLPGQGALDTEAFF. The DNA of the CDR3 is TGTGCCAGCTCACTACCGGGACAGGGGGCTTTGGACACTGAAGCTTTCTTT.

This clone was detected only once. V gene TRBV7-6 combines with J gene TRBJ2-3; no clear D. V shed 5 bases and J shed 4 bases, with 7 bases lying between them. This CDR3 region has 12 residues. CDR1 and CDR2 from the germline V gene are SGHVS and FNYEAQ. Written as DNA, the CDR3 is TGTGCCAGCAGCGGTCGGGCAGATACGCAGTATTTT. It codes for CASSGRADTQYF.

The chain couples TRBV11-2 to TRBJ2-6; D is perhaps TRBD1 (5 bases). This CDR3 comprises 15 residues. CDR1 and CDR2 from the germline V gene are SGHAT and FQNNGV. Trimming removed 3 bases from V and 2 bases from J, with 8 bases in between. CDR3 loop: CASSFQGTGANVLTF. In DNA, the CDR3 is TGTGCCAGCAGCTTTCAGGGCACTGGGGCCAACGTCCTGACTTTC.

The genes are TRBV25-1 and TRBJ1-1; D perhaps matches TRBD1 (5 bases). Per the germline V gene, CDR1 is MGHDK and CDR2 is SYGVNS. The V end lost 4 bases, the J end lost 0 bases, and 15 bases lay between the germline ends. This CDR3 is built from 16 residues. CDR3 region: CASSAVGETVNTEAFF. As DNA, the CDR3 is TGTGCCAGCAGTGCCGTCGGGGAGACAGTGAACACTGAAGCTTTCTTT.

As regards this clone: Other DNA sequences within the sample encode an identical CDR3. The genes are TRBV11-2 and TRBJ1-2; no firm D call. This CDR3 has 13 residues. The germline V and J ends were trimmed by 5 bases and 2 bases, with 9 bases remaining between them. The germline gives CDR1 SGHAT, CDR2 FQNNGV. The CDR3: CASSSSSNYGYTF. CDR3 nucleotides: TGTGCCAGCAGCAGTTCGTCAAACTATGGCTACACCTTC.

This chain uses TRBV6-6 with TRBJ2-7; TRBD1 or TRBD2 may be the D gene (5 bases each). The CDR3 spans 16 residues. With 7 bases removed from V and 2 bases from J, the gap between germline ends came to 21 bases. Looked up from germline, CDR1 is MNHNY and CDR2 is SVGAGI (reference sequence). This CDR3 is CASTKRGRAQAYEQYF. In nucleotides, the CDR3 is TGTGCCAGCACAAAACGGGGCAGGGCTCAGGCCTACGAGCAGTACTTC.

The CDR3 loop is CASSLFASNQPQHF. The CDR3 DNA reads TGTGCCAGCAGTTTATTTGCCAGCAATCAGCCCCAGCATTTT. This chain joins TRBV27 and TRBJ1-5; D uncertain. V dropped 1 base and J dropped 1 base, with 5 bases sitting between them. This CDR3 contains 14 residues. The germline V gene encodes CDR1 MNHEY and CDR2 SMNVEV (reference sequence).

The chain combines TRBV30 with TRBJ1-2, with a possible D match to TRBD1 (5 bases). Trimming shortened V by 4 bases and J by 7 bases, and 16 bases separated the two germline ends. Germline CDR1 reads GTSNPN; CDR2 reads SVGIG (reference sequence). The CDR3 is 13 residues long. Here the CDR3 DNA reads TGTGCCTGGAATGTCGGAGGCGGGGGTGGCTACACCTTC. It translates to CAWNVGGGGGYTF.

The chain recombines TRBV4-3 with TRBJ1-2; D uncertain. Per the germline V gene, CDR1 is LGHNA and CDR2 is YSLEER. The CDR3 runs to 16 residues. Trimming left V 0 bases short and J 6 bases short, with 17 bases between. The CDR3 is CASSQEVVGGVDGYTF. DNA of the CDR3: TGCGCCAGCAGCCAAGAGGTAGTGGGCGGGGTGGATGGCTACACCTTC.

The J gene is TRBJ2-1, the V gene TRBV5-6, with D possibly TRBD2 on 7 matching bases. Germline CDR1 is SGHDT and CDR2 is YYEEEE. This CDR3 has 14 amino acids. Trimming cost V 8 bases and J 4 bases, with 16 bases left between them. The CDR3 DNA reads TGTGCCAGTAAAGGGGGGGTGCTTTACAATGAGCAGTTCTTC. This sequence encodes CASKGGVLYNEQFF. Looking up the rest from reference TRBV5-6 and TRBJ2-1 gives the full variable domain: DAGVTQSPTHLIKTRGQQVTLRCSPKSGHDTVSWYQQALGQGPQFIFQYYEEEERQRGNFPDRFSGHQFPNYSSELNVNALLLGDSALYLCASKGGVLYNEQFFGPGTRLTVL.

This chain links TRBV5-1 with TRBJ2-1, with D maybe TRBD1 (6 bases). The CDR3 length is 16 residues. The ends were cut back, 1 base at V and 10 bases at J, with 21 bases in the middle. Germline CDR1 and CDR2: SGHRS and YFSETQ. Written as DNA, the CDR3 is TGCGCCAGCAGCTTGAGACCCGGGACACACGTAGGCGAGCAGTTCTTC. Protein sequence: CASSLRPGTHVGEQFF.

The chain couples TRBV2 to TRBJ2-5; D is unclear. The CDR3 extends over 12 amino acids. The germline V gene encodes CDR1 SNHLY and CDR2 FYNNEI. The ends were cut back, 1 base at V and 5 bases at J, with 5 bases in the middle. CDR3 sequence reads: CASSEGVETQYF. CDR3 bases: TGTGCCAGCAGTGAAGGGGTGGAGACCCAGTACTTC.

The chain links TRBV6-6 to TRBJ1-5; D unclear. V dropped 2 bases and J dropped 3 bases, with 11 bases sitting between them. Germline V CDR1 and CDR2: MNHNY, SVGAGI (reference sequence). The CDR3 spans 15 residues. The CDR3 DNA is TGTGCCAGCAGTTACGGTGCCGGCCCCAATCAGCCCCAGCATTTT. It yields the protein CASSYGAGPNQPQHF.